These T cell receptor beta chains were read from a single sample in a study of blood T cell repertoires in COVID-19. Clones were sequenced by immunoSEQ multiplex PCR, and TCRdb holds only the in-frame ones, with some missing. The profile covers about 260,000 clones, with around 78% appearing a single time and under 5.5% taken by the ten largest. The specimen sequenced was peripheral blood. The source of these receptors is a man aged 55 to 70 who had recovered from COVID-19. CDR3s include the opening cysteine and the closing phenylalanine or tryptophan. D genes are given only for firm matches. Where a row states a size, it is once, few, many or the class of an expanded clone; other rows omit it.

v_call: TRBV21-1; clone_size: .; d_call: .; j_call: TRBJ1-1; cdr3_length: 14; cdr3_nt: TGTGCCAGCAGCTTTATACAGGGGGCAACTGAAGCTTTCTTT; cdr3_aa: CASSFIQGATEAFF
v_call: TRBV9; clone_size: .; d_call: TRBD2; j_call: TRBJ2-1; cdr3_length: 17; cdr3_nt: TGTGCCAGCAGCGTAGGCGGGGGGACGGGCTCCTACAATGAGCAGTTCTTC; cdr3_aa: CASSVGGGTGSYNEQFF
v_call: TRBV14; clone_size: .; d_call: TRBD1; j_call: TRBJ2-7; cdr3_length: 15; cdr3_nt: TGTGCCAGCAGCCAAATCGGGACAGGGTCGTACGAGCAGTACTTC; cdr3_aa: CASSQIGTGSYEQYF
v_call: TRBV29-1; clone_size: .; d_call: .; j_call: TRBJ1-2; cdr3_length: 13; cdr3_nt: TGCAGCGTAGATAAAACAACCGTCTATGGCTACACCTTC; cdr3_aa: CSVDKTTVYGYTF
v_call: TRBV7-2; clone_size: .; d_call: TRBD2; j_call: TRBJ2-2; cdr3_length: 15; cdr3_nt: TGTGCCAGCAGCTTACAAGCGGGGGTCACCGGGGAGCTGTTTTTT; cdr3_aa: CASSLQAGVTGELFF
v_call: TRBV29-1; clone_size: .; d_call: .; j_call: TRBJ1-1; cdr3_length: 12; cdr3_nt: TGCAGTTTCAGGGTGATGAACACTGAAGCTTTCTTT; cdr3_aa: CSFRVMNTEAFF
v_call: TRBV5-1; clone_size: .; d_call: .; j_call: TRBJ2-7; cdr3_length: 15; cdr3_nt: TGCGCCAGCAGCTTGAGGGGGGGCGGCTCCTACGAGCAGTACTTC; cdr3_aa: CASSLRGGGSYEQYF
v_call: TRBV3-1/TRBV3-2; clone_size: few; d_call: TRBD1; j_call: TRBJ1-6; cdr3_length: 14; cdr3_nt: TGTGCCAGCCGAGGGGGACAGGGGCATTCACCCCTCCACTTT; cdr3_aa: CASRGGQGHSPLHF
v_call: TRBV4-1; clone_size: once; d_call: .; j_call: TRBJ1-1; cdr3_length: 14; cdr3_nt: TGCGCCAGCACCCACCCCGGACACAACACTGAAGCTTTCTTT; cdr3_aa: CASTHPGHNTEAFF
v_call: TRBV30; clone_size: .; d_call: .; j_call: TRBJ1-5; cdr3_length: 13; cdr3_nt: TGTGCCTGTTCCGAAACAGGGCGTCAGCCCCAGCATTTT; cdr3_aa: CACSETGRQPQHF
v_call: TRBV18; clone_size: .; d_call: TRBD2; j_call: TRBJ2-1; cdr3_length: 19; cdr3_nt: TGTGCCAGCTCACGGGGACTAGCGGGGGCCGCGGTCGGTGTAAATGAGCAGTTCTTC; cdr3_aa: CASSRGLAGAAVGVNEQFF
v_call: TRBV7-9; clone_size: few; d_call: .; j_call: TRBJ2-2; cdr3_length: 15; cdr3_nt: TGTGCCAGCAGCCCCGCGACTAGACTCGCCGGGGAGCTGTTTTTT; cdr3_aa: CASSPATRLAGELFF
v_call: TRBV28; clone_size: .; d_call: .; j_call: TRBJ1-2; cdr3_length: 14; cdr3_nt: TGTGCCAGCAGTTTACAGGGTCCTAACTATGGCTACACCTTC; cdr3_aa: CASSLQGPNYGYTF
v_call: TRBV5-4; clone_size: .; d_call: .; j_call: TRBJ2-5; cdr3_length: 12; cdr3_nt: TGTGCCAGCAGCTTGGCCGTGGAGACCCAGTACTTC; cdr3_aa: CASSLAVETQYF
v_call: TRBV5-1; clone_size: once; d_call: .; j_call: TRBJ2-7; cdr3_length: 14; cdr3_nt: TGCGCCAGCAGTCTTTTTATTTCGGTCTACGAGCAGTACTTC; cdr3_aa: CASSLFISVYEQYF
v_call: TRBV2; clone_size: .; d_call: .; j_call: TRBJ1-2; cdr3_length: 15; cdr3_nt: TGTGCCAGCAGGGAAGGCAGGATCTCTAACTATGGCTACACCTTC; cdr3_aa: CASREGRISNYGYTF
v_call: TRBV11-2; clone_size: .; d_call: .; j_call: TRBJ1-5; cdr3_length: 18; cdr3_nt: TGTGCCAGCAGCTTAGGTGGTGGGGCAGAAGAGATGATGACGCCCCAGCATTTT; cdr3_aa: CASSLGGGAEEMMTPQHF
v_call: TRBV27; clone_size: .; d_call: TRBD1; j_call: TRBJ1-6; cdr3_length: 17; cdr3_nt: TGTGCCAGCAGTTTATGGGGGACAGGAAGAAATAATTCACCCCTCCACTTT; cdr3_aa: CASSLWGTGRNNSPLHF
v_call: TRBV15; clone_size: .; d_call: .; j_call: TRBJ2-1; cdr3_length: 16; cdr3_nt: TGTGCCACCAGCAGAGAACCAGCGGGGAGCAGGGGAGAGCAGTTCTTC; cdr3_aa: CATSREPAGSRGEQFF
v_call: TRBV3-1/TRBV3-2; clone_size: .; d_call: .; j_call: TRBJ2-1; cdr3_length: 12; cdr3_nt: TGTGCCAGCAGCCAAGAACTCGGTGAGCAGTTCTTC; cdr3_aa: CASSQELGEQFF
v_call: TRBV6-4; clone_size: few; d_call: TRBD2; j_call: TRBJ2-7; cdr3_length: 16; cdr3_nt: TGTGCCAGCAGTGACTCTGGGGGGGGTGGCTCCTACGAGCAGTACTTC; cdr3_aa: CASSDSGGGGSYEQYF
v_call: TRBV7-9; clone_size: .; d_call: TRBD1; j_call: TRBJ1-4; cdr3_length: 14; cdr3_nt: TGTGCCAGCAGCCAAGGGGGCTTTAATGAAAAACTGTTTTTT; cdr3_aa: CASSQGGFNEKLFF
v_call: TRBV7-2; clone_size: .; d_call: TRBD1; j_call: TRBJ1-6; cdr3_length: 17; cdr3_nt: TGTGCCAGCAGCAAACACGCCGGGACAGGGCTTAATTCACCCCTCCACTTT; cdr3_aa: CASSKHAGTGLNSPLHF
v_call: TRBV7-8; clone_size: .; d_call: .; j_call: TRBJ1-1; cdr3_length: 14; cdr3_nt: TGTGCCAGCAGCCCCAGGGTGGCGAACACTGAAGCTTTCTTT; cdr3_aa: CASSPRVANTEAFF
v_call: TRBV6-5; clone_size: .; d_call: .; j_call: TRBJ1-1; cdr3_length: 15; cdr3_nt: TGTGCCAGCAGTTACAGGGCGGGCATGAACACTGAAGCTTTCTTT; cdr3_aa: CASSYRAGMNTEAFF
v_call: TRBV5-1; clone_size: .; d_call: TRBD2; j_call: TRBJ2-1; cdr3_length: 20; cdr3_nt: TGCGCCAGCAGCTTGGGGCTCCCCTACGAGGGACTAGCGGCCTGGGATGAGCAGTTCTTC; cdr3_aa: CASSLGLPYEGLAAWDEQFF
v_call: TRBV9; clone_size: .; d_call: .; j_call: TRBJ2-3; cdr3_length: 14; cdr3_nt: TGTGCCAGCAGCGTTAGCGGACGCACAGATACGCAGTATTTT; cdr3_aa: CASSVSGRTDTQYF
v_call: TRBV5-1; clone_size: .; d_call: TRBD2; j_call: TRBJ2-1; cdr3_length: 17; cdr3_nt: TGCGCCAGCAGCTCCGGGACTAGCGGGATTCTTTACAATGAGCAGTTCTTC; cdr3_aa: CASSSGTSGILYNEQFF
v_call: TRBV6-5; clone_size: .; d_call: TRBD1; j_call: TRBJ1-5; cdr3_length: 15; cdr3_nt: TGTGCCAGCAGTTATGGACAGGGGGGTAATCAGCCCCAGCATTTT; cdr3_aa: CASSYGQGGNQPQHF
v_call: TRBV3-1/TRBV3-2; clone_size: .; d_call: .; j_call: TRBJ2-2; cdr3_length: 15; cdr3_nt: TGTGCCAGCAGCCAAGAAAAGGGGTGGGGCGGGGAGCTGTTTTTT; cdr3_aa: CASSQEKGWGGELFF
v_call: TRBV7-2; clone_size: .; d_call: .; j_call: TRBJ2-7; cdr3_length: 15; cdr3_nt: TGTGCCAGCAGGACTCCGGGTCGCGGTCAGGGCGAGCAGTACTTC; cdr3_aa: CASRTPGRGQGEQYF
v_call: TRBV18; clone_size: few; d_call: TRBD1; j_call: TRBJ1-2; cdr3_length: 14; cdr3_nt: TGTGCCAGCTCACCCCGGGACAGGGGGTCTGGCTACACCTTC; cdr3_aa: CASSPRDRGSGYTF
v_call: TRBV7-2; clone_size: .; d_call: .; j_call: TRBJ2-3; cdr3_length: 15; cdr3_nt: TGTGCCAGCAGCGGCGTCAGGGGTCGCACAGATACGCAGTATTTT; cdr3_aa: CASSGVRGRTDTQYF
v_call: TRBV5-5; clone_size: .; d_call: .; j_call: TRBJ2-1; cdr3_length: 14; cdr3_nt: TGTGCCAGCAGATTTCTCTCTAGCGTCAATGAGCAGTTCTTC; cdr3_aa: CASRFLSSVNEQFF
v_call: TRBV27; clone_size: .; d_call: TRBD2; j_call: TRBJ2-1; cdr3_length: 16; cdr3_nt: TGTGCCAGCAGTCGCTCAGGGACTAGCGGGAGGAATGAGCAGTTCTTC; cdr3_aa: CASSRSGTSGRNEQFF
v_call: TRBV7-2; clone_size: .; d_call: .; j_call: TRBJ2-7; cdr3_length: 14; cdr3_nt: TGTGCCAGCAGCTTAAATCCGGGGAGGTACGAGCAGTACTTC; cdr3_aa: CASSLNPGRYEQYF
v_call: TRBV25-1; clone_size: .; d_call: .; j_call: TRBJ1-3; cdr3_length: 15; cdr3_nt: TGTGCCAGCAGTGAATTCGGGGGGCGGAGAAACACCATATATTTT; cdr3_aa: CASSEFGGRRNTIYF
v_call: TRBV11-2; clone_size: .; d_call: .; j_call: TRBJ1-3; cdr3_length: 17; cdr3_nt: TGTGCCAGCAGCTTATATCCGGGGGGGGCTGCTGGAAACACCATATATTTT; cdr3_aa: CASSLYPGGAAGNTIYF
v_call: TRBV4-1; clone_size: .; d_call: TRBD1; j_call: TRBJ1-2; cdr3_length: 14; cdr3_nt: TGCGCCAGCAGCCTAGAACAGGGGGCGGGTGGCTACACCTTC; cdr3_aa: CASSLEQGAGGYTF
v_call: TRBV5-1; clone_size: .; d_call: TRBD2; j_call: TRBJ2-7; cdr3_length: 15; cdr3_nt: TGCGCCAGCAGCCCTCGGGAGGGACTGATTGGGGAGCAGTACTTC; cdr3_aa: CASSPREGLIGEQYF
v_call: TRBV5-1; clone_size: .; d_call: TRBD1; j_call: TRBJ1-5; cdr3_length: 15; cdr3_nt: TGCGCCAGCAGCCGGGACGGGACAGCGAATCAGCCCCAGCATTTT; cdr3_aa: CASSRDGTANQPQHF